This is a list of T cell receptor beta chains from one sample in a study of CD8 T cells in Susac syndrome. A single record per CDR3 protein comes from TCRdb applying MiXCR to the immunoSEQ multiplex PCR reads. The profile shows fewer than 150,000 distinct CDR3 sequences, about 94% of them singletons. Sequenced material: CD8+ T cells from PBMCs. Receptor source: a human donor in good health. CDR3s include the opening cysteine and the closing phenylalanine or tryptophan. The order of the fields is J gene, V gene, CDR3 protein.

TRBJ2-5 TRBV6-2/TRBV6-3 CASRASGGETQYF
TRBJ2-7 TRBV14 CASSRTGREQYF
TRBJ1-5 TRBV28 CASSLHQPQHF
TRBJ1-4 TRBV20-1 CSALDADRELREKLFF
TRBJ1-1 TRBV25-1 CASSELDSKNTEAFF
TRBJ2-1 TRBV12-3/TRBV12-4 CASSGPILVTYNEQFF
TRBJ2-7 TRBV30 CGGVTPSYEQYF
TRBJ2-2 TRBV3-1 CASSTLQDFGTGELFF
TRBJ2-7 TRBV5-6 CASSRDGIYEQYF
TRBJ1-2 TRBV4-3 CASSQDGYHYGYTF
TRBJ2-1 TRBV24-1 CATSDSLLAGVVYEQFF
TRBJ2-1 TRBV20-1 CSARNLGYNEQFF
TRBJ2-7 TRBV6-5 CASRAIGQVRSEQYF
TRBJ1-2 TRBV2 CASSPPGENYGYTF
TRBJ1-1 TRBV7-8 CASTLTGGNTEAFF
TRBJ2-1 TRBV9 CASSAPYNEQFF
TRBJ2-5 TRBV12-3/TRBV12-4 CASSPPSSAQYF
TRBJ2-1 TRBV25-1 CASSEFRQGYNEQFF
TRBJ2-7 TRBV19 CASSARLAVYEQYF